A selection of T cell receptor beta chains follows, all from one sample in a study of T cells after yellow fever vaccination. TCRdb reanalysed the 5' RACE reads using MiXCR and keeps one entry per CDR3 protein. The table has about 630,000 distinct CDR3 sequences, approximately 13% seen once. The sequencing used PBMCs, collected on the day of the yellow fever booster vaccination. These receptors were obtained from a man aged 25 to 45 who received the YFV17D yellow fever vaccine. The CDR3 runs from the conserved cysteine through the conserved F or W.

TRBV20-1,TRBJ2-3,CSARGTSGTDTQYF
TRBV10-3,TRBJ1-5,CAISPDSNQPQHF
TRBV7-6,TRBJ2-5,CASSSTPSETQYF
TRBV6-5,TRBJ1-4,CASSYSRGTALNEKLFF
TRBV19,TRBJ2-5,CASSPRGGPQETQYF
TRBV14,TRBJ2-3,CASSQGTRKYF
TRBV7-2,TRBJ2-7,CASSPPPGEQYF
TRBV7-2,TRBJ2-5,CASSLGGGNQETQYF
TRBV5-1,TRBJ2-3,CASSRDRGTDTQYF
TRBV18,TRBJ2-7,CASSPSDQTPYEQYF
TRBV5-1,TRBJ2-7,CASSLETGPYEQYF
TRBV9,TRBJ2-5,CASSPDWTSGTRETQYF
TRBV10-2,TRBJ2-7,CASSDVGSLSEQYF
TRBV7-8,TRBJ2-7,CASSWNDPPRSYEQYF
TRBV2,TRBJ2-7,CASTPGQSTGEQYF
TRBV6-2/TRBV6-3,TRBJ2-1,CASSYSRRSSYNEQFF
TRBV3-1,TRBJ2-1,CASTRQGIHNEQFF
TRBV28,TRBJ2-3,CASRGTSGRAGDTQYF
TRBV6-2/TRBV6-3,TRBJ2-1,CASSYLRGRYINEQFF
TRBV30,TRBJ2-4,CAWSAGAGGENGIQYF
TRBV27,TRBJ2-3,CASRLLSGDTQYF
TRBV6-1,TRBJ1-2,CASSVRQGGYGYTF
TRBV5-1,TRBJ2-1,CASSLASWEGPPQSSYNEQFF
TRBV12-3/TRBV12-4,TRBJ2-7,CASSLRDVGLAGVVYEQYF
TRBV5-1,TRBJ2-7,CASSLSTGPYEQYF
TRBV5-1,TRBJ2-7,CASSPETPRNEQYF
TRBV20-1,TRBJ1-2,CSARDFRWGDYGYTF
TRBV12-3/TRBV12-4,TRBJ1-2,CASSLGTRYTF
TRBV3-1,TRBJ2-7,CASSQDISGTYEQYF
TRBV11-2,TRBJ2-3,CASSLIAGVHSPTDTQYF
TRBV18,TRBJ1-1,CASSDMENTEAFF
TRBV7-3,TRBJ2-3,CASSLLGLAGGTDTQYF
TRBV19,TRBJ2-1,CASRLAGDVQFF
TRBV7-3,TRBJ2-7,CASSLTSGDYEQYF
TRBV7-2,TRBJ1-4,CASSFGLGANEKLFF
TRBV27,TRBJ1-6,CASSLLSADSPLHF
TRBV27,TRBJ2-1,CASTSTSPVHNEQFF
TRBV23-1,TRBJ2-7,CASSQPARRGVYEQYF
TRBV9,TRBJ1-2,CASSARSGDLLGVYGYTF
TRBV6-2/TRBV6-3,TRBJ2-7,CASSLSLGQHQQQYF
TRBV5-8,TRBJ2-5,CASSPGLYQETQYF
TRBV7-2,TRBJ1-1,CASSSSRAEAFF
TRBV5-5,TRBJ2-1,CASSRSGLEFF
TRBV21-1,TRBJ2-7,CASSKAGSGSTSSEQYF
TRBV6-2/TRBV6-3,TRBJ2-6,CASLKPGSSGANVLTF
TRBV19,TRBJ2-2,CASSMGQGSRPGELFF
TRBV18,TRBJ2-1,CASSPPAAGDYNEQFF